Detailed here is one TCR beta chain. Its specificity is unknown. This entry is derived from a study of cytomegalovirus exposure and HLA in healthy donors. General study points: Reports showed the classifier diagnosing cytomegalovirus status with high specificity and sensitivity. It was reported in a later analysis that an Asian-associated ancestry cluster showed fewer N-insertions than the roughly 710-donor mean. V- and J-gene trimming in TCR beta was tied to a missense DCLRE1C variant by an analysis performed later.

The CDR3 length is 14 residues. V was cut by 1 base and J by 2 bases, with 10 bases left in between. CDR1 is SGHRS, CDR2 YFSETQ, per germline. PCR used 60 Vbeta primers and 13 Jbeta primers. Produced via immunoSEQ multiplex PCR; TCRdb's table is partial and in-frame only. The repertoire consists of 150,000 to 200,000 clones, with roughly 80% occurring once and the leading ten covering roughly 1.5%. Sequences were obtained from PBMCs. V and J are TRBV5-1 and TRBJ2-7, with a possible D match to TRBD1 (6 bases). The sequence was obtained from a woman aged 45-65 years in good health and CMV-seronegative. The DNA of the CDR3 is TGCGCCAGCAGCTTGCAAACAGGGACCTACGAGCAGTACTTC. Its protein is CASSLQTGTYEQYF. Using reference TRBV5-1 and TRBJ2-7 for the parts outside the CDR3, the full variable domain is KAGVTQTPRYLIKTRGQQVTLSCSPISGHRSVSWYQQTPGQGLQFLFEYFSETQRNKGNFPGRFSGRQFSNSRSEMNVSTLELGDSALYLCASSLQTGTYEQYFGPGTRLTVT.